The clone carrying this TCR beta chain has a count of ten or more. Its cognate antigen is unknown. As TCR cDNA was made by 5'RACE template switching, a universal primer site and UMIs were added. TCRdb reanalysed the 5' RACE reads using MiXCR and keeps one entry per CDR3 protein. Of about 360,000 distinct CDR3 sequences in the sample, approximately 5.7% were seen once. This sample is part of a study of T cells after yellow fever vaccination. Study information: Low-cell-number fractions underwent preparation using SMART-Seq v4 Ultra Low Input. Regarding the study as a whole: Detected again after the booster were most primary-vaccination clones, at 95% to 98% CD4 and about 89% CD8.

CDR3 size: 14 residues. The germline CDR1 and CDR2 sequences are SGHRS and YFSETQ. Trimming took off 0 bases at V and 4 bases at J, with 8 bases between the two ends. The V call is TRBV5-1, the J call TRBJ2-1; no firm D call. The sequencing here drew on PBMCs, taken 5 days after the yellow fever booster vaccination. The receptor's source is a man aged 25-40 years who received the YFV17D yellow fever vaccine. In DNA form, the CDR3 reads TGCGCCAGCAGCTTGGACGGCCCATACAATGAGCAGTTCTTC. Protein product: CASSLDGPYNEQFF.